These T cell receptor beta chains were read from a single sample in a study of T cells in Graves' hyperthyroidism and ophthalmopathy. From the multiplex PCR reads, TCRdb called clonotypes with MiXCR, one entry per CDR3 protein. The table includes around 200,000 distinct CDR3 sequences, approximately 17% detected once. The sequenced sample was blood. The origin of the receptors is a woman in her forties or fifties with Graves' hyperthyroidism. Each CDR3 is given without its conserved first and last residue.

V,J,length,CDR3
TRBV14,TRBJ1-2,14,ASSPLGGQVSYGYT
TRBV7-6,TRBJ2-2,14,ASSLRGGSYTGELF
TRBV13,TRBJ2-7,13,ASSLGGQGVYEQY
TRBV19,TRBJ1-3,13,ASSMPLSSGNTIY
TRBV4-3,TRBJ2-7,12,ASSRDRGLYEQY
TRBV6-1,TRBJ2-7,11,ATKIHSSYEQY
TRBV4-2,TRBJ2-3,16,ASSQDLVRGGGTDTQY
TRBV20-1,TRBJ1-2,11,SAPVREIGGYT
TRBV6-1,TRBJ1-1,13,ASSKRTGLDTEAF
TRBV3-1,TRBJ1-4,12,ASSGGPTNEKLF